The rows below give T cell receptor beta chains drawn from one sample of a study of molecular identifiers for immune sequencing clone quantification. TCRdb ran MiXCR on the PCR reads and lists one entry per CDR3 protein. The data contain over 600,000 distinct CDR3 sequences, 15% to 20% of them singletons. Sequencing input: naive CD8+ T cells from blood, with Jurkat cell RNA spiked in. The receptors originated from a human donor in good health. Some libraries in this study had Jurkat cell RNA spiked in. Both conserved end residues are part of each CDR3. A D gene is named only where the DNA matches it firmly. Clone size is stated in some rows and not others, as once, few, many or a class when expanded.

j_call	clone_size	v_call	d_call	cdr3_nt	cdr3_aa
TRBJ2-1	few	TRBV11-2	TRBD2	TGTGCCAGCAGCATCGGGACTAGCTTGTCAGATGAGCAGTTCTTC	CASSIGTSLSDEQFF
TRBJ2-7	-	TRBV9	-	TGTGCCAGCAGCGTAGGACAAGCCTACGGGCAGTACTTC	CASSVGQAYGQYF
TRBJ1-6	many	TRBV5-5	TRBD1	TGTGCCAGCAGCTCCACGGGACAGGTCAGCTCCTATAATTCACCCCTCCACTTT	CASSSTGQVSSYNSPLHF
TRBJ1-5	many	TRBV6-1	TRBD1	TGTGCCAGCAGTGGAGTCGGGACAGGGGGCTATAATCAGCCCCAGCATTTT	CASSGVGTGGYNQPQHF
TRBJ2-2	few	TRBV27	-	TGTGCCAGCAGTTTATTGTTGGGCGGGGAGCTGTTTTTT	CASSLLLGGELFF
TRBJ1-1	many	TRBV21-1	-	TGTGCCAGCAGCAAAGGTTGGGGACCCTCGAACACTGAAGCTTTCTTT	CASSKGWGPSNTEAFF
TRBJ1-1	many	TRBV7-9	TRBD1	TGTGCCAGCTCAGGGGGACATCGCACTGAAGCTTTCTTT	CASSGGHRTEAFF
TRBJ2-5	many	TRBV9	-	TGTGCCAGCAGCGTAGGTAGCTACCAAGAGACCCAGTACTTC	CASSVGSYQETQYF
TRBJ2-3	many	TRBV4-2	-	TGTGCCAGCAGCCAAGAGGTTGGGGGTACCGATACGCAGTATTTT	CASSQEVGGTDTQYF
TRBJ1-1	many	TRBV6-1	-	TGTGCCAGCAGTGAAGAAGGGGGGCCGTACACTGAAGCTTTCTTT	CASSEEGGPYTEAFF
TRBJ2-5	many	TRBV14	-	TGTGCCAGCAGCCAAGATCGCGAGGATATGGAGACCCAGTACTTC	CASSQDREDMETQYF
TRBJ1-2	-	TRBV20-1	TRBD1	TGCAGTGCTAGAGGAACCCTATCGGGGACAGTTATTGACTATGGCTACACCTTC	CSARGTLSGTVIDYGYTF
TRBJ1-1	many	TRBV7-9	-	TGTGCCAGCAGCTCGCTGGGGGAGTTCAACACTGAAGCTTTCTTT	CASSSLGEFNTEAFF
TRBJ1-3	-	TRBV14	-	TGTGCCAGCAGCCCAGTGGTTCGGGGCCCCAACTCTGGAAACACCATATATTTT	CASSPVVRGPNSGNTIYF
TRBJ1-1	many	TRBV7-9	-	TGTGCCAGCAGCTTAGTGTCTGAAGCTTTCTTT	CASSLVSEAFF
TRBJ2-1	few	TRBV19	TRBD1	TGTGCCAGTAGCCAAGGACAGGGAGTTGTATATGAGCAGTTCTTC	CASSQGQGVVYEQFF
TRBJ2-2	-	TRBV4-3	-	TGCGCCAGCAGCCAAGGGAGGGTCCCGAACACCGGGGAGCTGTTTTTT	CASSQGRVPNTGELFF
TRBJ1-1	many	TRBV30	-	TGTGCCTGGAGTGTAACGGGGAGCACTGAAGCTTTCTTT	CAWSVTGSTEAFF
TRBJ1-1	once	TRBV7-3	-	TGTGCCAGCAGCTCGTACTCCTCGGCTGAAGCTTTCTTT	CASSSYSSAEAFF
TRBJ1-1	many	TRBV5-1	-	TGCGCCAGCAGCCCCACCGGACAAAAGATGAACACTGAAGCTTTCTTT	CASSPTGQKMNTEAFF
TRBJ1-5	many	TRBV12-3/TRBV12-4	-	TGTGCCAGCAGAAAACTTAGCAATCAGCCCCAGCATTTT	CASRKLSNQPQHF
TRBJ1-1	few	TRBV13	-	TGTGCCAGCAGCTTAGGCCGTACAGGGAAAGAAGCTTTCTTT	CASSLGRTGKEAFF
TRBJ1-1	many	TRBV27	-	TGTGCCAGCAGTCCGGGACTCTTGTTGACTGAAGCTTTCTTT	CASSPGLLLTEAFF
TRBJ1-2	-	TRBV7-9	-	TGTGCCAGCAGCTTAGTTGAATTCTATGGCTACACCTTC	CASSLVEFYGYTF
TRBJ2-7	-	TRBV28	-	TGTGCCAGCAGTACCCCCGTTCGCGGCTTCTCCTACGAGCAGTACTTC	CASSTPVRGFSYEQYF
TRBJ1-5	few	TRBV7-9	-	TGTGCCAGCAGCTTAGGCTTCGGCAATCAGCCCCAGCGTTTT	CASSLGFGNQPQRF
TRBJ2-7	many	TRBV20-1	-	TGCAGTGCTAGAGTCAGGGGTACCTACGAGCAGTACTTC	CSARVRGTYEQYF
TRBJ2-1	few	TRBV29-1	-	TGCAGCGCCGCGGGGCAGATCTACAATGAGCAGTTCTTC	CSAAGQIYNEQFF
TRBJ2-3	many	TRBV7-2	TRBD2	TGTGCCAGCAGCTACTGGGCGGGACTATACACAGATACGCAGTATTTT	CASSYWAGLYTDTQYF
TRBJ1-6	many	TRBV4-1	-	TGCGCCAGCAGCCAAGTGGGACAAAATAATTCACCCCTCCACTTT	CASSQVGQNNSPLHF
TRBJ1-5	-	TRBV28	TRBD1	TGTGCCAGCAGTTCGTACAGGGGTAGCAATCAGCCCCAGCATTTT	CASSSYRGSNQPQHF
TRBJ1-1	-	TRBV13	-	TGTGCCAGCGGCCAACGCCTCGGAGCAGACACTGAAGCTTTCTTT	CASGQRLGADTEAFF
TRBJ1-4	many	TRBV12-3/TRBV12-4	-	TGTGCCAGCAGTTTCTCTCTTATTGAAAAACTGTTTTTT	CASSFSLIEKLFF
TRBJ1-2	-	TRBV12-3/TRBV12-4	TRBD1	TGTGCCAGCAGTTTATTGGCTCCAGGGGGCAATACTAACTATGGCTACACCTTC	CASSLLAPGGNTNYGYTF
TRBJ1-5	many	TRBV30	-	TGTGCCTGGAGTCCAGACAGCTATAGCAATCAGCCCCAGCATTTT	CAWSPDSYSNQPQHF
TRBJ1-1	few	TRBV12-3/TRBV12-4	TRBD1	TGTGCCAGCAGCCCCTTGACAGGGTTCTCTGAAGCTTTCTTT	CASSPLTGFSEAFF
TRBJ2-2	many	TRBV20-1	-	TGCAGTGCTAGAGCAATGGAGACAGGGAACACCGGGGAGCTGTTTTTT	CSARAMETGNTGELFF